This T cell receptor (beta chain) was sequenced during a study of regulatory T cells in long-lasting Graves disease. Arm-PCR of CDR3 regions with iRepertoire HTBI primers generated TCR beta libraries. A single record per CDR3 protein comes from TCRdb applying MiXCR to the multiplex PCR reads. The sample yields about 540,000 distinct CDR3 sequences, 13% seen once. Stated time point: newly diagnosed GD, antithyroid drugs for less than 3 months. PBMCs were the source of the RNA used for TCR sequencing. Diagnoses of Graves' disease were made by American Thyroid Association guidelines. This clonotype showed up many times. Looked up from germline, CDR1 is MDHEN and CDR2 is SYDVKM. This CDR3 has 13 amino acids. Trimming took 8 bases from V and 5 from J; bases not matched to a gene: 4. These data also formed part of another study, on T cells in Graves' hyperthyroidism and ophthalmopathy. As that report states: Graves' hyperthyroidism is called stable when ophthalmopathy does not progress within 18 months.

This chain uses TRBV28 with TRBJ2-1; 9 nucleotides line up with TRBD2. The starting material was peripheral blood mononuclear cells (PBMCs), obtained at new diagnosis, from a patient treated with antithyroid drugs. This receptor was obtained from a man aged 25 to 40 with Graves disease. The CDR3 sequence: CASGAGGDNEQFF. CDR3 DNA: TGTGCCAGCGGGGCGGGAGGGGACAATGAGCAGTTCTTC. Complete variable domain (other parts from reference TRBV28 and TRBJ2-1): DVKVTQSSRYLVKRTGEKVFLECVQDMDHENMFWYRQDPGLGLRLIYFSYDVKMKEKGDIPEGYSVSREKKERFSLILESASTNQTSMYLCASGAGGDNEQFFGPGTRLTVL.